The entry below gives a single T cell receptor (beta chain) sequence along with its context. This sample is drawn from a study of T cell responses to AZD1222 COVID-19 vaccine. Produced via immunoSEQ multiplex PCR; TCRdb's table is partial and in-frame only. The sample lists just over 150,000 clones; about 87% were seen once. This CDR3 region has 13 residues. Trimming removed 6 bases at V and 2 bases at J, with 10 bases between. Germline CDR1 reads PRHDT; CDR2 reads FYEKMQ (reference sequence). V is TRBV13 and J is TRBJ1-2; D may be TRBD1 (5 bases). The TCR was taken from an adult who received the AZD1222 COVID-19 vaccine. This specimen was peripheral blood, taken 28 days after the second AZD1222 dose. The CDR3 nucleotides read TGTGCCAGCAGTCTTCAGGGAAACTATGGCTACACCTTC. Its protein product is CASSLQGNYGYTF.